The source of this T cell receptor (beta chain) is a study of T cells in Graves' hyperthyroidism and ophthalmopathy. Under 3 months was the duration of disease in ophthalmopathy patients, who also had a Clinical Activity Score of at least 3 and a NOSPECS grade of at least 4. TCR beta CDR3 sequences were amplified from RNA transcripts. RT-PCR in the first round (using the HTBI primer set) targeted the TCR CDR3. TCRdb passed the multiplex PCR reads through MiXCR, listing each CDR3 protein once. This table has roughly 500,000 distinct CDR3 sequences, less than 25% appearing once. CDR3 length: 15 amino acids. Germline lookup yields CDR1 DFQATT and CDR2 SNEGSKA (reference sequence). The V and J ends lost 0 bases and 7 bases respectively, with 19 bases between them.

The rearrangement links TRBV20-1 to TRBJ2-7; perhaps TRBD1 as D (5 bases). The origin of this receptor is a woman aged 70-85 years with Graves' ophthalmopathy. The sequenced sample consisted of blood. The CDR3 loop is CSARDGKTLKGEQYF. DNA for the CDR3: TGCAGTGCTAGAGATGGGAAGACACTAAAGGGGGAGCAGTACTTC.